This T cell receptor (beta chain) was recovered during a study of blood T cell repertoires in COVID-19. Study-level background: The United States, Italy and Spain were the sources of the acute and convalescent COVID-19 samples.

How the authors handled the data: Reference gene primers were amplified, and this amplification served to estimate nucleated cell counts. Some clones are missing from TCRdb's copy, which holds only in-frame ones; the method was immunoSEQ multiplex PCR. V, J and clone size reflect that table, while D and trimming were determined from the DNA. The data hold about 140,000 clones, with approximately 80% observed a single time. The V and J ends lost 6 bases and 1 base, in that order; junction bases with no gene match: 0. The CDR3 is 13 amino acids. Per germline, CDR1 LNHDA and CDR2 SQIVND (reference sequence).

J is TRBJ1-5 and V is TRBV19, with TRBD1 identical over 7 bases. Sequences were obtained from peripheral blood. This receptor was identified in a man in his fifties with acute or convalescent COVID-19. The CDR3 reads CASRGQSNQPQHF. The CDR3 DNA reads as TGTGCCAGTAGGGGACAGAGCAATCAGCCCCAGCATTTT.